This TCR beta chain was found in a study of OX40 agonist ivuxolimab in advanced cancers. Study-level information: Administration of intravenous ivuxolimab to patients occurred every 2 weeks at 0.01 to 10 mg/kg. Eligibility admitted prior anti-PD-1, anti-PD-L1 or anti-CTLA-4 therapy; around 38% had some. Study-level findings and limits: At 0.1 to 3.0 mg/kg, clonal expansion of CD4+ and CD8+ blood T cells had occurred by week 6.

The germline V gene has CDR1 SGHNT and CDR2 YYREEE (reference sequence). The ends lost 4 bases at V and 9 bases at J; junction bases unmatched: 10. This CDR3 is built from 16 residues. To note about this clone: Antigen unknown.

Libraries were prepared by immunoSEQ multiplex PCR; TCRdb keeps only in-frame clonotypes and omits some of them. The sample has more than 65,000 clones, approximately 91% seen once. Sampling of blood occurred at baseline, cycle 4 day 1, and cycle 7 day 1. This specimen consisted of CD4+ or CD8+ T cells sorted from blood, obtained in a trial of the OX40 agonist ivuxolimab. The rearrangement joins TRBV5-4 to TRBJ2-1; 13 bases are a match to TRBD2. The sequence came from an adult with an advanced solid tumor such as melanoma, head and neck, liver or kidney cancer. CDR3: CASSPTGLAGEGEQFF. The CDR3 DNA follows: TGTGCCAGCAGCCCCACTGGACTAGCGGGAGAAGGTGAGCAGTTCTTC. Based on the CDR3 plus reference TRBV5-4 and TRBJ2-1, the full variable domain is ETGVTQSPTHLIKTRGQQVTLRCSSQSGHNTVSWYQQALGQGPQFIFQYYREEENGRGNFPPRFSGLQFPNYSSELNVNALELDDSALYLCASSPTGLAGEGEQFFGPGTRLTVL.